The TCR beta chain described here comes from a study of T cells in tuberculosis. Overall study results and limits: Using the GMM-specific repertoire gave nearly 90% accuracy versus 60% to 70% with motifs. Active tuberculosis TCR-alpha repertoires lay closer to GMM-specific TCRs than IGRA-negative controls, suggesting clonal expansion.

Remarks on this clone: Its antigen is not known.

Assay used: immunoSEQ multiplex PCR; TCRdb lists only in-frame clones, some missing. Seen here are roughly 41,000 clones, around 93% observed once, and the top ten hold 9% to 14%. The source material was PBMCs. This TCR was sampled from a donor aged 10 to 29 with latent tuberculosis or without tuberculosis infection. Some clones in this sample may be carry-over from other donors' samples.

The CDR3 spells CASRKLANTGELFF. CDR3 DNA sequence: TGTGCCAGCAGGAAGCTCGCGAACACCGGGGAGCTGTTTTTT. The chain recombines TRBV7-9 with TRBJ2-2; D ambiguous. Germline V gives CDR1 SEHNR, CDR2 FQNEAQ (reference sequence). This CDR3 is 14 amino acids long. Trimming shortened V by 6 bases and J by 0 bases, and 8 bases separated the two germline ends.